A selection of T cell receptor beta chains follows, all from one sample in a study of blood T cell repertoires in COVID-19. Assay used: immunoSEQ multiplex PCR; TCRdb lists only in-frame clones, some missing. The sample holds some 31,000 clones; roughly 90% are singletons and the top ten take about 1.6%. Sequences were obtained from peripheral blood. Receptors originate from a man in his fifties or sixties with active COVID-19. CDR3s include the opening cysteine and the closing phenylalanine or tryptophan. Each record gives: CDR3 protein, CDR3 DNA, clone size, V gene, J gene, D gene. The D gene is left open where the match is weak. Only part of the rows carry a size: once, few, many, or a class if the clone is expanded.

CDR3aa: CASSLAGTSVYEQYF
CDR3nt: TGTGCCAGCAGCTTAGCCGGGACTAGCGTATACGAGCAGTACTTC
abundance: NA
v_gene: TRBV7-2
j_gene: TRBJ2-7
d_gene: TRBD2

CDR3aa: CASSQGAGQPQHF
CDR3nt: TGTGCCAGTAGTCAGGGGGCAGGGCAGCCCCAGCATTTT
abundance: few
v_gene: TRBV19
j_gene: TRBJ1-5
d_gene: TRBD1

CDR3aa: CAIGQVYGYTF
CDR3nt: TGTGCCATCGGCCAGGTTTATGGCTACACCTTC
abundance: NA
v_gene: TRBV10-3
j_gene: TRBJ1-2
d_gene: NA

CDR3aa: CASSPGQGVTEAFF
CDR3nt: TGTGCCAGCTCACCCGGACAGGGGGTCACTGAAGCTTTCTTT
abundance: NA
v_gene: TRBV18
j_gene: TRBJ1-1
d_gene: TRBD1

CDR3aa: CASTRLPGSYEQYF
CDR3nt: TGTGCCAGCACTCGACTCCCTGGTTCCTACGAGCAGTACTTC
abundance: NA
v_gene: TRBV5-4
j_gene: TRBJ2-7
d_gene: NA

CDR3aa: CASNLGTGVPYGYTF
CDR3nt: TGTGCCAGCAACCTCGGGACAGGGGTCCCGTATGGCTACACCTTC
abundance: NA
v_gene: TRBV9
j_gene: TRBJ1-2
d_gene: TRBD1

CDR3aa: CASSLVGGTSNQPQHF
CDR3nt: TGTGCCAGCAGCTTGGTAGGAGGGACGAGCAATCAGCCCCAGCATTTT
abundance: NA
v_gene: TRBV5-5
j_gene: TRBJ1-5
d_gene: NA

CDR3aa: CASTPYGGTQYF
CDR3nt: TGTGCCAGCACTCCCTACGGGGGGACCCAGTACTTC
abundance: NA
v_gene: TRBV7-9
j_gene: TRBJ2-5
d_gene: NA

CDR3aa: CAWSVQWGGEQYF
CDR3nt: TGTGCCTGGAGTGTACAATGGGGGGGAGAGCAGTACTTC
abundance: NA
v_gene: TRBV30
j_gene: TRBJ2-7
d_gene: TRBD2

CDR3aa: CASSPVGGAGNEQFF
CDR3nt: TGTGCCAGCAGCCCGGTAGGGGGCGCCGGCAATGAGCAGTTCTTC
abundance: NA
v_gene: TRBV4-2
j_gene: TRBJ2-1
d_gene: TRBD1

CDR3aa: CASTDRFYQPQHF
CDR3nt: TGTGCCAGCACTGACAGATTTTATCAGCCCCAGCATTTT
abundance: NA
v_gene: TRBV28
j_gene: TRBJ1-5
d_gene: NA

CDR3aa: CASSRRDRGCNQPQHF
CDR3nt: TGTGCCAGCAGCAGGAGGGACAGGGGTTGCAATCAGCCCCAGCATTTT
abundance: NA
v_gene: TRBV21-1
j_gene: TRBJ1-5
d_gene: NA

CDR3aa: CASSLGTGPGNTIYF
CDR3nt: TGTGCCAGCAGCCTCGGGACAGGCCCGGGGAACACCATATATTTT
abundance: NA
v_gene: TRBV7-6
j_gene: TRBJ1-3
d_gene: TRBD1

CDR3aa: CATSREDSSNQPQHF
CDR3nt: TGTGCCACCAGCAGAGAGGACAGTAGCAATCAGCCCCAGCATTTT
abundance: NA
v_gene: TRBV15
j_gene: TRBJ1-5
d_gene: NA

CDR3aa: CASSLVMASSYNEQFF
CDR3nt: TGTGCCAGCAGCTTAGTAATGGCTAGCTCTTACAATGAGCAGTTCTTC
abundance: NA
v_gene: TRBV11-2
j_gene: TRBJ2-1
d_gene: NA

CDR3aa: CASSHGTAYEQYF
CDR3nt: TGTGCCAGTAGTCACGGGACAGCCTACGAGCAGTACTTC
abundance: NA
v_gene: TRBV19
j_gene: TRBJ2-7
d_gene: TRBD1

CDR3aa: CAVLGQPYGNTIYF
CDR3nt: TGTGCCGTCCTGGGACAGCCATACGGAAACACCATATATTTT
abundance: NA
v_gene: TRBV21-1
j_gene: TRBJ1-3
d_gene: NA

CDR3aa: CASSPDRRTDEQYF
CDR3nt: TGTGCCAGCTCACCAGACAGGAGGACAGACGAGCAGTACTTC
abundance: NA
v_gene: TRBV18
j_gene: TRBJ2-7
d_gene: NA

CDR3aa: CASSLGGLDGYTF
CDR3nt: TGTGCCAGCAGTTTGGGGGGATTGGATGGCTACACCTTC
abundance: NA
v_gene: TRBV27
j_gene: TRBJ1-2
d_gene: NA

CDR3aa: CASSGQGTDTQYF
CDR3nt: TGTGCCAGCAGCGGCCAGGGCACAGATACGCAGTATTTT
abundance: NA
v_gene: TRBV6-5
j_gene: TRBJ2-3
d_gene: NA

CDR3aa: CASSLAVASETQYF
CDR3nt: TGTGCCAGCAGCTTAGCTGTGGCTTCGGAGACCCAGTACTTC
abundance: NA
v_gene: TRBV11-1
j_gene: TRBJ2-5
d_gene: NA

CDR3aa: CASSYLYQPQHF
CDR3nt: TGTGCCAGCAGTTACCTGTATCAGCCCCAGCATTTT
abundance: NA
v_gene: TRBV6-6
j_gene: TRBJ1-5
d_gene: NA

CDR3aa: CASSLQVPGGPYNEQFF
CDR3nt: TGTGCCAGCAGCTTGCAAGTTCCGGGGGGCCCCTACAATGAGCAGTTCTTC
abundance: NA
v_gene: TRBV5-4
j_gene: TRBJ2-1
d_gene: NA

CDR3aa: CAITLGANYGYTF
CDR3nt: TGTGCCATCACCCTAGGGGCTAACTATGGCTACACCTTC
abundance: NA
v_gene: TRBV10-3
j_gene: TRBJ1-2
d_gene: NA

CDR3aa: CAWTRTGREKLFF
CDR3nt: TGTGCCTGGACTAGGACAGGGCGTGAAAAACTGTTTTTT
abundance: NA
v_gene: TRBV30
j_gene: TRBJ1-4
d_gene: TRBD1

CDR3aa: CASSLAGRQPQHF
CDR3nt: TGTGCCAGCAGTTTAGCGGGTCGGCAGCCCCAGCATTTT
abundance: NA
v_gene: TRBV27
j_gene: TRBJ1-5
d_gene: NA

CDR3aa: CASGSGQGSGELFF
CDR3nt: TGTGCTAGTGGTTCGGGACAGGGGTCCGGGGAGCTGTTTTTT
abundance: NA
v_gene: TRBV12-5
j_gene: TRBJ2-2
d_gene: TRBD1

CDR3aa: CASSKTGKKNTGELFF
CDR3nt: TGTGCCAGCAGCAAAACAGGGAAAAAAAACACCGGGGAGCTGTTTTTT
abundance: NA
v_gene: TRBV5-4
j_gene: TRBJ2-2
d_gene: NA

CDR3aa: CASRDSNTGELFF
CDR3nt: TGTGCCAGCCGTGACTCAAACACCGGGGAGCTGTTTTTT
abundance: NA
v_gene: TRBV7-3
j_gene: TRBJ2-2
d_gene: NA

CDR3aa: CASSSGGWNSPLHF
CDR3nt: TGTGCCAGCAGCTCTGGGGGCTGGAATTCACCCCTCCACTTT
abundance: once
v_gene: TRBV11-2
j_gene: TRBJ1-6
d_gene: NA